The 19 T cell receptor beta chains presented below share a single source sample, sequenced in a study of T-cell reconstitution after alpha-beta-depleted transplantation in children. The library targeted TCRbeta and was prepared with unique molecular identifiers. TCRdb redid the calling of the PCR reads with MiXCR, one entry per CDR3 protein. The profile shows some 300,000 distinct CDR3 sequences, less than 9.5% of them singletons. Findings of the study overall: From newly produced T cells came most of the T-cell counts and diversity one year after transplant.

Their antigen targets remain unknown. Sequencing used peripheral blood, obtained 360 days after TCRalphabeta/CD19-depleted stem cell transplant. These receptor sequences come from a female patient aged 2-15 years who had a stem cell transplant for Fanconi anemia, so the T cells may come from the graft donor.

The chain carries TRBV4-2 and TRBJ2-2; tentatively, D is TRBD2 (6 bases). Germline V gives CDR1 LGHNA, CDR2 YNFKEQ. Trimming removed 3 bases at V and 6 bases at J, with 20 bases between. This CDR3 is built from 17 residues. The CDR3 nucleotides read TGTGCCAGCAGCCAGAGCACGGGGAGGAGGATAGCCGGGGAGCTGTTTTTT. Translating it yields CASSQSTGRRIAGELFF.

This clonotype was recorded at least ten times. The CDR3 sequence: CASSRAELFF. The CDR3 bases are TGTGCCAGCAGCCGGGCCGAGCTGTTTTTT. The V gene is TRBV3-1, the J gene TRBJ2-2; D remains unclear. Germline V gives CDR1 LGHDT, CDR2 YNNKEL (reference sequence). The CDR3 contains 10 residues. V lost 4 bases to trimming and J lost 11 bases, with 5 bases between them. Using reference TRBV3-1 and TRBJ2-2 for the parts outside the CDR3, the full variable domain is DTAVSQTPKYLVTQMGNDKSIKCEQNLGHDTMYWYKQDSKKFLKIMFSYNNKELIINETVPNRFSPKSPDKAHLNLHINSLELGDSAVYFCASSRAELFFGEGSRLTVL.

This chain connects TRBV20-1 to TRBJ2-5; TRBD1 agrees at 12 bases. Germline CDR1 reads DFQATT; CDR2 reads SNEGSKA (reference sequence). J was trimmed by 5 bases and V by 1 base; bases with no gene match: 5. The CDR3 contains 15 residues. The CDR3, as DNA: TGCAGTGCTAGAGCCCGGGACAGGGGGCGGGAGACCCAGTACTTC. Protein sequence: CSARARDRGRETQYF.

The table lists this clonotype with many counts. The chain has TRBV20-1 and TRBJ2-1; D is possibly TRBD1 (5 bases). The CDR3 covers 17 residues. The V and J ends lost 5 bases and 0 bases respectively, with 20 bases between them. Germline CDR1 and CDR2: DFQATT and SNEGSKA (reference sequence). Here the CDR3 reads CSAPTVSGLSSYNEQFF. CDR3 DNA sequence: TGCAGTGCTCCAACGGTTTCAGGGTTATCCTCCTACAATGAGCAGTTCTTC.

Only a few counts were recorded for this clonotype. In DNA, the CDR3 is TGTGCCAGCAGCTTATGGCCAGAAGCTTCTTTCAACGAGCAGTACTTC. This codes for CASSLWPEASFNEQYF. J is TRBJ2-7 and V is TRBV7-3; no firm D call. Germline CDR1 and CDR2: SGHTA and FQGTGA. The CDR3 covers 16 residues. Trimming stripped 2 bases from V and 5 bases from J, with 19 bases between.

This clonotype was found a few times. The chain has TRBV20-1 and TRBJ1-5; D uncertain. The length of the CDR3 is 13 residues. V gave up 0 bases and J gave up 5 bases, with 8 bases separating them. Germline V CDR1 and CDR2: DFQATT, SNEGSKA (reference sequence). The CDR3 sequence is CSARDRVDQPQHF. The CDR3 DNA is TGCAGTGCTAGAGATCGGGTAGATCAGCCCCAGCATTTT.

The chain employs TRBV7-2 and TRBJ2-7; D might be TRBD1 or TRBD2, each matching 5 bases. The CDR3 sequence is 13 residues long. CDR1 is SGHTA and CDR2 is FQGNSA in the germline V gene. V shed 3 bases and J shed 2 bases, with 8 bases lying between them. CDR3 loop: CASSFGGAYEQYF. For the CDR3, the DNA is TGTGCCAGCAGCTTTGGGGGAGCCTACGAGCAGTACTTC. The variable domain in full, with the rest retrieved from reference TRBV7-2 and TRBJ2-7, is GAGVSQSPSNKVTEKGKDVELRCDPISGHTALYWYRQSLGQGLEFLIYFQGNSAPDKSGLPSDRFSAERTGGSVSTLTIQRTQQEDSAVYLCASSFGGAYEQYFGPGTRLTVT.

This clonotype was seen ten or more times. J is TRBJ2-7 and V is TRBV5-1, with 10 bases lining up with TRBD1. Per germline, CDR1 SGHRS and CDR2 YFSETQ. CDR3 size: 15 residues. V trimming: 5 bases; J trimming: 3 bases; junction bases outside the gene matches: 8. In DNA, the CDR3 is TGCGCCAGCAGGACAGGGGGCCAAATCCTCTACGAGCAGTACTTC. It encodes CASRTGGQILYEQYF.

V usage is TRBV24-1 and J usage is TRBJ2-7; TRBD2 matches 7 bases. The CDR3 covers 15 residues. V trimming: 5 bases; J trimming: 3 bases; junction bases outside the gene matches: 9. Germline CDR1 and CDR2: KGHDR and SFDVKD. CDR3 nucleotides: TGTGCCACCAGTGTGGGCAACGGACTAGACTACGAGCAGTACTTC. It yields the protein CATSVGNGLDYEQYF.

This clonotype was counted ten times or more. The chain carries TRBV20-1 and TRBJ2-7; D possibly corresponds to TRBD2 (6 bases). The CDR3 is 14 residues long. Trimming stripped 0 bases from V and 2 bases from J, with 11 bases between. CDR1 and CDR2 (germline): DFQATT, SNEGSKA (reference sequence). The CDR3 sequence: CSARDSAGTYEQYF. In DNA, the CDR3 is TGCAGTGCTAGAGATTCTGCGGGAACCTACGAGCAGTACTTC.

The V call is TRBV6-2 or TRBV6-3, the J call TRBJ1-6, with a weak D call TRBD1 (6 bases). Deletions cut 2 bases from V and 10 bases from J, with 12 bases between. Germline CDR1 and CDR2: MNHEY and SVGEGT. This CDR3 comprises 14 residues. CDR3 coding DNA: TGTGCCAGCAGTTACATGGACAGTTTCTCACCCCTCCACTTT. It codes for CASSYMDSFSPLHF.

The chain uses TRBV15 and TRBJ2-5, with D perhaps TRBD2 (6 bases). V was trimmed by 1 base and J by 4 bases, leaving 13 bases between them. This CDR3 spans 15 amino acids. Germline V lookup: CDR1 LNHNV, CDR2 YYDKDF (reference sequence). CDR3 sequence: CATSRGAGPGETQYF. CDR3 coding DNA: TGTGCCACCAGCAGAGGGGCGGGGCCGGGAGAGACCCAGTACTTC.

The chain is built from TRBV11-3 and TRBJ2-3; D tentatively reads TRBD1 or TRBD2 (5 bases each). Trimming took 4 bases from V and 1 from J, leaving 18 bases between them. Germline-derived CDR1 and CDR2 are SGHNT and YENEEA. This CDR3 is 17 amino acids long. The CDR3 protein is CASSSREGPPGTDTQYF. In DNA form, the CDR3 reads TGTGCCAGCAGCTCCCGAGAGGGACCCCCGGGCACAGATACGCAGTATTTT.

This clonotype was counted many times. This rearrangement joins TRBV7-8 to TRBJ2-1; D unclear. V lost 4 bases and J 6 bases, leaving 10 bases between the germline ends. The germline gives CDR1 SGHVS, CDR2 FQNEAQ. The CDR3 has 13 residues. Here the CDR3 DNA reads TGTGCCAGCAGCTCCTATCTCGCCAATGAGCAGTTCTTC. Translating it yields CASSSYLANEQFF.

The chain combines TRBV4-2 with TRBJ1-2; D uncertain. V was cut by 0 bases and J by 6 bases, with 11 bases left in between. There are 14 residues in the CDR3. Germline V gives CDR1 LGHNA, CDR2 YNFKEQ. This CDR3 reads CASSQEGPGDGYTF. CDR3 DNA: TGTGCCAGCAGCCAAGAGGGTCCTGGTGATGGCTACACCTTC.

This clonotype was detected ten times or more. The chain carries TRBV10-3 and TRBJ1-1; 7 bases fit TRBD1. CDR1 and CDR2 (germline): ENHRY, SYGVKD. The CDR3 is 11 amino acids. With 11 bases clipped from V and 6 bases from J, the junction kept 6 bases outside the gene matches. The chain's CDR3 is CASNQGAEAFF. The DNA of the CDR3 is TGTGCCTCTAACCAGGGGGCTGAAGCTTTCTTT.

CDR3 residues: CASSVAGGIGANVLTF. The CDR3 nucleotides read TGTGCCAGCAGTGTAGCGGGGGGTATCGGGGCCAACGTCCTGACTTTC. This rearrangement joins TRBV25-1 to TRBJ2-6; TRBD2 agrees at 10 bases. The CDR3 has 16 amino acids. The trim removed 4 bases at V and 4 bases at J, leaving 4 bases unmatched. Germline V CDR1 and CDR2: MGHDK, SYGVNS.

V gene TRBV2 combines with J gene TRBJ1-2, with TRBD1 identical over 8 bases. The CDR3 is 16 residues long. J gave up 4 bases and V 4 bases, and 11 bases lay outside the gene matches. Germline V CDR1 and CDR2: SNHLY, FYNNEI. DNA of the CDR3: TGTGCCAGCAGTGCCGAGACAGGGGCGCGGGGCTATGGCTACACCTTC. It encodes CASSAETGARGYGYTF.

The table lists this clonotype with many counts. The chain carries TRBV2 and TRBJ1-2; tentative D call: TRBD1 (5 bases). Between the trimmed V and J ends, which lost 6 bases and 2 bases, there was a span of 25 bases. The CDR3 totals 18 residues. CDR1 SNHLY and CDR2 FYNNEI come from the germline V gene. CDR3 residues: CASSEMQGRVGINYGYTF. CDR3 nucleotides: TGTGCCAGCAGCGAAATGCAGGGTCGGGTGGGGATAAACTATGGCTACACCTTC.